The T cell receptor beta chain described here comes from a study of T cells in narcolepsy. Some clones are missing from TCRdb's copy, which holds only in-frame ones; the method was immunoSEQ multiplex PCR. The data contain 30,000 to 45,000 clones, 70% to 85% of them singletons. The ends were cut back, 5 bases at V and 4 bases at J, with 8 bases in the middle. The germline V gene encodes CDR1 SGHTA and CDR2 FQGNSA. This CDR3 spans 12 amino acids. Sequences were obtained from CD45RA- memory CD4+ T cells from PBMCs. The gene calls are TRBV7-2 and TRBJ1-1; D perhaps matches TRBD1 (6 bases). The receptor was derived from a human donor with narcolepsy. The CDR3 loop reads CASSPRGTEAFF. The CDR3 coding sequence is TGTGCCAGCAGCCCCAGGGGCACTGAAGCTTTCTTT.